Presented here are 21 T cell receptor beta chains from one specimen sequenced in a study of graft-versus-host responses after intestinal transplantation (dated by TCRdb to the early 2020s). The time point label on this specimen signifies: cells obtained before transplantation from donor or recipient. The library relied on the immunoSEQ multiplex PCR assay. TCRdb holds this immuneACCESS table with in-frame rearrangements only. Some clones are missing; in checked studies, unresolved V genes explain under half, and the rest has no known cause. The sample profile shows tens of thousands of clones; 80% to 95% of them were found once. In total, the top ten clones hold 7% to 8.5% of the sample. These receptors have no known antigen. This sample comprised unstimulated CD8+ T cells sorted from spleen or lymph node cells, obtained before transplant. These receptors all stem from a human donor who was the organ donor for an intestinal transplant.

This rearrangement joins TRBV29-1 to TRBJ2-2, with TRBD2 matching 11 bases. The germline V gene encodes CDR1 SQVTM and CDR2 ANQGSEA. V trimming: 4 bases; J trimming: 4 bases; junction bases outside the gene matches: 11. This CDR3 has 17 amino acids. The CDR3 nucleotides are TGCAGCGTTGTAGAGACTAGCGGGGCCCCGGGCACCGGGGAGCTGTTTTTT. It codes for CSVVETSGAPGTGELFF.

The J gene is TRBJ2-3, the V gene TRBV9, with unresolved D. The ends were cut back, 6 bases at V and 4 bases at J, with 15 bases in the middle. The CDR3 has 14 amino acids. Germline V lookup: CDR1 SGDLS, CDR2 YYNGEE. CDR3 nucleotides: TGTGCCAGCACCCCCACCTTAGAGGCAGATACGCAGTATTTT. Translating gives CASTPTLEADTQYF.

This chain connects TRBV9 to TRBJ1-2; D possibly corresponds to TRBD1 (6 bases). The CDR3 sequence is 16 residues long. The V gene's germline CDR1 is SGDLS and CDR2 YYNGEE. V was clipped by 0 bases and J by 2 bases, with 14 bases between them. CDR3 coding DNA: TGTGCCAGCAGCGTAGAGAGACAGGCTCGGAACTATGGCTACACCTTC. It is translated as CASSVERQARNYGYTF. Full variable domain (rest looked up from reference TRBV9 and TRBJ1-2): DSGVTQTPKHLITATGQRVTLRCSPRSGDLSVYWYQQSLDQGLQFLIQYYNGEERAKGNILERFSAQQFPDLHSELNLSSLELGDSALYFCASSVERQARNYGYTFGSGTRLTVV.

The chain has TRBV7-6 and TRBJ1-2, with D perhaps TRBD1 (6 bases). CDR3 size: 14 residues. Trimming cost V 4 bases and J 7 bases, with 16 bases left between them. Looked up from germline, CDR1 is SGHVS and CDR2 is FNYEAQ. In DNA form, the CDR3 reads TGTGCCAGCAGCTCCGGACAGCCCTATTCTGGCTACACCTTC. This sequence encodes CASSSGQPYSGYTF.

The V gene is TRBV6-6, the J gene TRBJ2-1, with 10 bases matching TRBD1. Germline trimming cut 2 bases from V and 3 bases from J; bases unmatched to any gene: 1. Germline V gene data show CDR1 as MNHNY and CDR2 as SVGAGI (reference sequence). The CDR3 has 15 residues. The CDR3 protein is CASSYGTGDYNEQFF. DNA of the CDR3: TGTGCCAGCAGTTACGGGACAGGGGACTACAATGAGCAGTTCTTC.

This sequence joins TRBV4-3 and TRBJ2-1; D remains unclear. This CDR3 spans 13 amino acids. Germline V lookup: CDR1 LGHNA, CDR2 YSLEER. Between the trimmed V and J ends, which lost 0 bases and 9 bases, there was a span of 9 bases. CDR3 DNA sequence: TGCGCCAGCAGCCAAGAGGGTCTCAGTGAGCAGTTCTTC. Protein product: CASSQEGLSEQFF.

The V gene is TRBV10-3, the J gene TRBJ2-4; TRBD1 matches at 8 bases. There are 14 residues in the CDR3. In germline, CDR1 is ENHRY, CDR2 SYGVKD. V gave up 11 bases and J gave up 0 bases; unmatched junction bases: 6. CDR3 residues: CASNRGIAKNIQYF. CDR3 sequence (DNA): TGTGCCTCGAACAGGGGGATAGCCAAAAACATTCAGTACTTC.

This clone has just one count. The V call is TRBV4-1, the J call TRBJ2-3; TRBD2 might be the D (5 bases). V was clipped by 4 bases and J by 9 bases, with 14 bases between them. Germline V CDR1 and CDR2: MGHRA, YSYEKL. CDR3 length equals 13 residues. CDR3 in amino acids: CASSPDFEETQYF. For the CDR3, the DNA is TGCGCCAGCAGCCCGGACTTTGAGGAGACGCAGTATTTT.

In nucleotides, the CDR3 is TGTGCCAGCAGCCGCGGACTAGCGGCAACAGATACGCAGTATTTT. It yields the protein CASSRGLAATDTQYF. The chain recombines TRBV4-2 with TRBJ2-3, with TRBD2 identical over 10 bases. V shed 4 bases, J shed 3 bases, and the junction held 4 bases outside the gene matches. The CDR3 runs 15 residues. Germline CDR1 is LGHNA and CDR2 is YNFKEQ.

The chain carries TRBV19 and TRBJ2-7; maybe TRBD1 (5 bases). This CDR3 comprises 14 residues. V dropped 1 base and J dropped 2 bases, with 9 bases sitting between them. Germline V gene lookup returns CDR1 LNHDA and CDR2 SQIVND (reference sequence). CDR3 region: CASSIVAGPYEQYF. The CDR3 region has the DNA TGTGCCAGTAGTATAGTGGCAGGGCCCTACGAGCAGTACTTC.

This sequence joins TRBV4-1 and TRBJ1-1; a possible D gene is TRBD1 (5 bases). CDR3 length: 16 residues. V dropped 0 bases and J dropped 6 bases, with 17 bases sitting between them. Germline lookup yields CDR1 MGHRA and CDR2 YSYEKL. The CDR3 DNA follows: TGCGCCAGCAGCCAAGATGATTTCTCGGGGGTCCCTGAAGCTTTCTTT. Translated, it gives CASSQDDFSGVPEAFF.

The chain couples TRBV5-5 to TRBJ1-2; no clear D gene. CDR3 length equals 15 residues. Germline CDR1 reads SGHKS; CDR2 reads YYEKEE (reference sequence). V lost 4 bases to trimming and J lost 5 bases, with 18 bases between them. The CDR3 region is CASSAVEGNRYGYTF. Here the CDR3 DNA reads TGTGCCAGCAGCGCGGTCGAGGGAAATCGGTATGGCTACACCTTC.

The chain employs TRBV27 and TRBJ2-7, with a possible D match to TRBD1 (5 bases). V lost 6 bases, J lost 0 bases, and 18 bases lay in between. The germline CDR1 and CDR2 sequences are MNHEY and SMNVEV (reference sequence). CDR3 size: 16 residues. For the CDR3, the DNA is TGTGCCAGCAGCCCTCAGGGTGGGGTTAGCTCCTACGAGCAGTACTTC. Its translation: CASSPQGGVSSYEQYF.

CDR3 region: CASSTLGTGELFF. CDR3 sequence (DNA): TGTGCCAGCAGCACCCTCGGGACCGGGGAGCTGTTTTTT. The chain is built from TRBV5-6 and TRBJ2-2; D call uncertain. Germline CDR1 SGHDT, CDR2 YYEEEE. V shed 4 bases and J shed 5 bases, with 9 bases lying between them. CDR3 length: 13 amino acids.

The chain links TRBV12-5 to TRBJ2-7; TRBD2 agrees at 7 bases. The CDR3 extends over 16 amino acids. Trimming cost V 0 bases and J 5 bases; bases outside gene matches: 10. CDR1 is LGHNT, CDR2 FRNRAP, per germline. CDR3 in DNA: TGTGCTAGTGGTTTGGTACTCGTGGGAGGGAAGGACGAGCAGTACTTC. It encodes CASGLVLVGGKDEQYF.

This clone was counted a single time. The rearrangement uses TRBV4-1 and TRBJ1-6; D is uncertain. The V end was cut by 1 base, the J end by 8 bases, with 3 bases between. Germline V CDR1 and CDR2: MGHRA, YSYEKL. This CDR3 spans 12 amino acids. This chain's CDR3 is CASSQGHSPLHF. The CDR3 DNA reads TGCGCCAGCAGCCAAGGACATTCACCCCTCCACTTT.

The chain links TRBV12-2 to TRBJ1-5; the table's D call, TRBD1, has no DNA check behind it. TRBV12-2 constitutes a pseudogene. The CDR3 loop spans 18 amino acids. The CDR3 reads CASRLEVGQFRSNQPQHF. The CDR3 bases are TGTGCAAGTCGCTTAGAAGTGGGACAGTTTAGGAGCAATCAGCCCCAGCATTTT.

The CDR3, as DNA: TGTGCCAGCAGCCAGATGGAAGGGGTTCCTGAAGCTTTCTTT. It is translated as CASSQMEGVPEAFF. This chain uses TRBV4-2 with TRBJ1-1; TRBD1 might be the D (5 bases). The CDR3 consists of 14 residues. The germline V gene has CDR1 LGHNA and CDR2 YNFKEQ. Trimming cost V 3 bases and J 6 bases, with 14 bases left between them.

V is TRBV13 and J is TRBJ1-3; no reliable D call. CDR3 length: 15 amino acids. The V and J ends lost 5 bases and 4 bases respectively, with 15 bases between them. Looked up from germline, CDR1 is PRHDT and CDR2 is FYEKMQ (reference sequence). Written as DNA, the CDR3 is TGTGCCAGCAGCCAAGGACCCTCCGCAGGAAACACCATATATTTT. Its translation: CASSQGPSAGNTIYF. The full variable domain, in which reference TRBV13 and TRBJ1-3 provide the parts outside the CDR3, is AAGVIQSPRHLIKEKRETATLKCYPIPRHDTVYWYQQGPGQDPQFLISFYEKMQSDKGSIPDRFSAQQFSDYHSELNMSSLELGDSALYFCASSQGPSAGNTIYFGEGSWLTVV.

V is TRBV11-2 and J is TRBJ1-1, with D hard to call. The ends were cut back, 2 bases at V and 1 base at J, with 2 bases in the middle. Looked up from germline, CDR1 is SGHAT and CDR2 is FQNNGV. The CDR3 has 12 residues. CDR3 coding DNA: TGTGCCAGCAGCTTACCGAACACTGAAGCTTTCTTT. This translates into CASSLPNTEAFF.

The chain links TRBV7-9 to TRBJ2-3; possible D gene TRBD2, 6 bases. The V end lost 8 bases, the J end lost 1 base, and 13 bases lay between the germline ends. The CDR3 is 14 residues long. CDR1 is SEHNR, CDR2 FQNEAQ, per germline (reference sequence). CDR3 in amino acids: CASAGTGGTDTQYF. DNA of the CDR3: TGTGCCAGCGCTGGTACGGGGGGCACAGATACGCAGTATTTT.